These T cell receptor beta chains were read from a single sample in a study of response to subunit inactivated influenza vaccine. MiXCR, run by TCRdb on the RT-PCR reads, gives a single entry per CDR3 protein. This sample yields around 180,000 distinct CDR3 sequences, of which approximately 8.7% are seen a single time; about a tenth belongs to the top ten. The sample here was non-naive T cells sorted from PBMCs, taken on the day of vaccination. Every receptor here comes from a man aged 45-65 years who received an inactivated influenza vaccine. CDR3s include the opening cysteine and the closing phenylalanine or tryptophan. D genes are given only for firm matches. Expanded clones are given a class, and other clones once, few, many or no size at all.

v_gene	d_gene	j_gene	abundance	CDR3aa	CDR3nt
TRBV7-6	TRBD1	TRBJ2-7	.	CASSLEDRGNYEQYF	TGTGCCAGCAGCTTAGAGGACAGGGGAAACTACGAGCAGTACTTC
TRBV3-1	.	TRBJ2-5	many	CASSRGGSETQYF	TGTGCCAGCAGCCGCGGTGGCTCTGAGACCCAGTACTTC
TRBV10-3	.	TRBJ1-2	.	CATSQPGYGYTF	TGTGCCACAAGCCAACCGGGCTATGGCTACACCTTC
TRBV20-1	TRBD1	TRBJ1-2	.	CSARAVVGGAGYTF	TGCAGTGCTAGAGCCGTCGTAGGGGGCGCGGGCTACACCTTC
TRBV6-1	.	TRBJ1-5	many	CASSASQGNQPQHF	TGTGCCAGCAGTGCTAGCCAGGGCAATCAGCCCCAGCATTTT
TRBV29-1	.	TRBJ2-7	few	CSVFREGDSYEQYF	TGCAGCGTTTTTCGGGAAGGAGATTCCTACGAGCAGTACTTC
TRBV6-6	.	TRBJ1-2	few	CASSPWTVGYTF	TGTGCCAGCAGTCCGTGGACAGTTGGCTACACCTTC
TRBV6-2/TRBV6-3	.	TRBJ2-7	many	CASSAMTNAYEQYF	TGTGCCAGCAGTGCAATGACTAACGCCTACGAGCAGTACTTC
TRBV18	.	TRBJ1-1	few	CASSPLTSTEAFF	TGTGCCAGCTCACCATTAACTTCCACTGAAGCTTTCTTT
TRBV13	.	TRBJ2-6	.	CASSDSRQAGANVLTF	TGTGCCAGCAGCGACTCCCGGCAGGCTGGGGCCAACGTCCTGACTTTC
TRBV20-1	.	TRBJ2-7	few	CSASKRRATGEQYF	TGCAGTGCTAGTAAGAGGCGGGCCACTGGCGAGCAGTACTTC
TRBV7-8	.	TRBJ2-5	few	CASSLGGSMGETQYF	TGTGCCAGCAGCTTAGGGGGTTCGATGGGAGAGACCCAGTACTTC
TRBV18	.	TRBJ2-5	many	CASSPPEEETQYF	TGTGCCAGCTCACCACCGGAAGAAGAGACCCAGTACTTC
TRBV5-1	TRBD2	TRBJ2-3	many	CASSPTSGPTDTQYF	TGCGCCAGCAGCCCTACTAGCGGCCCCACAGATACGCAGTATTTT